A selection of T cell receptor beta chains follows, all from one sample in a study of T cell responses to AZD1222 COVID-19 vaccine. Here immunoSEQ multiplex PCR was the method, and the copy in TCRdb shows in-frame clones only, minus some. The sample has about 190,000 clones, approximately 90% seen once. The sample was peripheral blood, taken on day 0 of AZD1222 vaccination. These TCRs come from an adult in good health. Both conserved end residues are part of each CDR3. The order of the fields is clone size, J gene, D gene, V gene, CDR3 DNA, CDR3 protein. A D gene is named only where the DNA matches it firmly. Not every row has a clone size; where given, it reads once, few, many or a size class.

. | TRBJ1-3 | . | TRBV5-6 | TGTGCCAGCAGCTTGCCGACGGCTGGAAACACCATATATTTT | CASSLPTAGNTIYF
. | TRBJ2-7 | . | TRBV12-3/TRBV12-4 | TGTGCCAGCAGCCGGACCTTCATCGGCGAGCAGTACTTC | CASSRTFIGEQYF
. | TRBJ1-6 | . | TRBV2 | TGTGCCAGCAGTGAAGGGGCTCCAGGCAATTCACCCCTCCACTTT | CASSEGAPGNSPLHF
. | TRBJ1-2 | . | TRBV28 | TGTGCCAGCAGACCGAGCAGCAGGGACTACACCTTC | CASRPSSRDYTF
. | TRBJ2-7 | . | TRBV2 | TGTGCCAGCCAGATCATAAACGAGCAGTACTTC | CASQIINEQYF
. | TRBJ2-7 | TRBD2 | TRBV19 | TGTGCCAGTAGTGAGGTAGCGGGAGGCCCCTACGAGCAGTACTTC | CASSEVAGGPYEQYF
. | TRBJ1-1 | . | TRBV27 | TGTGCCAGCAGCCTCGGGCAACAGAACACTGAAGCTTTCTTT | CASSLGQQNTEAFF
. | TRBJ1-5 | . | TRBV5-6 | TGTGCCAGCAGCTTGGGGACTAATCAGCCCCAGCATTTT | CASSLGTNQPQHF
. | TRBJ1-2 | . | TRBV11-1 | TGTGCCAGCAGCCCGTATCGGGATGATGGCTACACCTTC | CASSPYRDDGYTF
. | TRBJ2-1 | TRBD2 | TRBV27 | TGTGCCAGCAGATATACTGGCGGGAGGGGTTCTCAGAATGAGCAGTTCTTC | CASRYTGGRGSQNEQFF
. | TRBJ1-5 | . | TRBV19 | TGTGCCAGTAGGACACAGGGAGTAGGCAATCAGCCCCAGCATTTT | CASRTQGVGNQPQHF
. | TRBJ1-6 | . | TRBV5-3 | TGTGCCAGAAGCAATACAGGGCTGGAGAATTCACCCCTCCACTTT | CARSNTGLENSPLHF
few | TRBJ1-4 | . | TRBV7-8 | TGTGCCAGCAGCTTAGTTGAGGGCGGGATACGAGGGCGTGAAAAACTGTTTTTT | CASSLVEGGIRGREKLFF
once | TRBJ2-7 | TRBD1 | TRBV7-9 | TGTGCCAGCAGCCGCGAGGGACAGGGCTACGAGCAGTACTTC | CASSREGQGYEQYF
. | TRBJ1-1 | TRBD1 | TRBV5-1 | TGCGCCAGCAGATCGGGACAGCTGAACACTGAAGCTTTCTTT | CASRSGQLNTEAFF
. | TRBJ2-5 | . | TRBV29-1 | TGCAGCGGCTCTTCGGTGGGGCGGTTAGAGGAAGAGACCCAGTACTTC | CSGSSVGRLEEETQYF
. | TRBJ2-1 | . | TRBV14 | TGTGCCAGCAGCCTGAGACGCCAGCAGTACAATGAGCAGTTCTTC | CASSLRRQQYNEQFF
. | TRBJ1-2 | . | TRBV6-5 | TGTGCCAATGGCGGGGGGGCCAGTAACTATGGCTACACCTTC | CANGGGASNYGYTF
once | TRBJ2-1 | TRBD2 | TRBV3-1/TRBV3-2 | TGTGCCGCAAGGGAGGGAGGGGCGAATGAGCAGTTCTTC | CAAREGGANEQFF
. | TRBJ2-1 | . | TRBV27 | TGTGCCAGCAGCTCCAAGGGCAATGAGCAGTTCTTC | CASSSKGNEQFF
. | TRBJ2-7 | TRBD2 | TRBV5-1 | TGCGCCAGCAGCTCCCAGCCCTCTGCGGCGTCGGGAGGCTACGAGCAGTACTTC | CASSSQPSAASGGYEQYF
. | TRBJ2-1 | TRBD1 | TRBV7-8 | TGTGCCAGCAGACTCGCCAGACAGGGGGCCTACAATGAGCAGTTCTTC | CASRLARQGAYNEQFF
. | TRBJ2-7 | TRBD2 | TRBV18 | TGTGCCAGCTCACCCGGACTAGCGGGTAACGAGCAGTACTTC | CASSPGLAGNEQYF
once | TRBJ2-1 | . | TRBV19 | TGTGCCAGTAGTATAGGCCTAGCGTATGAGCAGTTCTTC | CASSIGLAYEQFF
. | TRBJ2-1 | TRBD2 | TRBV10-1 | TGCGCCAGCAGTGACCGAGCGGGAGCCAACGTAGATGAGCAGTTCTTC | CASSDRAGANVDEQFF
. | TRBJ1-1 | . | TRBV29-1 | TGCAGCGTTAGCTCAGGGTGGGCGATGAACACTGAAGCTTTCTTT | CSVSSGWAMNTEAFF
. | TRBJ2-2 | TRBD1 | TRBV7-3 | TGTGCCAGCAGCTGGACAGGGGGCGGCACCGGGGAGCTGTTTTTT | CASSWTGGGTGELFF
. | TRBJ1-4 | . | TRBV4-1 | TGCGCCAGCAGCCGCCCACCTCAGGGTCGCGGTGAAAAACTGTTTTTT | CASSRPPQGRGEKLFF
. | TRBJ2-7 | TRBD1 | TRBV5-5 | TGTGCCAGCAGCTTAATCAGAACCCGGGACAGCCTTTTACCCTACGAGCAGTACTTC | CASSLIRTRDSLLPYEQYF